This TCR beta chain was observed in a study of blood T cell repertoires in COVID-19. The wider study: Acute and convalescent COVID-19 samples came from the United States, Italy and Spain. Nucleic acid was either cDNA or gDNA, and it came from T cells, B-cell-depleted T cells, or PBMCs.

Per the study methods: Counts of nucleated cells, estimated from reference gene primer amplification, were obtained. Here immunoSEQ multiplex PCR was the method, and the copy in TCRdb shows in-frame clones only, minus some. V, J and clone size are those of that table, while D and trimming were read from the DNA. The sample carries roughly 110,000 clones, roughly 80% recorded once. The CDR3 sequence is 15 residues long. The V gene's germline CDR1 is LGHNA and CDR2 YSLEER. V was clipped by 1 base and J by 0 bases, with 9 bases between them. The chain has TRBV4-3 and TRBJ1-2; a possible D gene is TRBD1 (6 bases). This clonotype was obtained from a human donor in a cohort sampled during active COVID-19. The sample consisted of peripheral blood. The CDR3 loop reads CASSQVTGPNYGYTF. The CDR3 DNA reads TGCGCCAGCAGCCAAGTTACAGGGCCTAACTATGGCTACACCTTC.